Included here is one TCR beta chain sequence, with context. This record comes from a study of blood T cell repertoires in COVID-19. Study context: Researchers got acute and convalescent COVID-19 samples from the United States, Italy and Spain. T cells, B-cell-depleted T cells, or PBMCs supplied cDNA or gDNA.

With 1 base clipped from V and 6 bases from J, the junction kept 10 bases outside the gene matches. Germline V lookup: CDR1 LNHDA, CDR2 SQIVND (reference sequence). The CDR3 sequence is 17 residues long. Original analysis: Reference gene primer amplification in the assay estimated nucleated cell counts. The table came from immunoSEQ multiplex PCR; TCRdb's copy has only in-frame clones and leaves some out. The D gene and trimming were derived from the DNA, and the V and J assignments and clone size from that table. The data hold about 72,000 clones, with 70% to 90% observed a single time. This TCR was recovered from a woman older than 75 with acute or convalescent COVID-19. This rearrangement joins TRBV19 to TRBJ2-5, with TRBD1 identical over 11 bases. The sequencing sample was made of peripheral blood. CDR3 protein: CASSIGRTGGAGKTQYF. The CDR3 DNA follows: TGTGCCAGTAGTATAGGGAGGACAGGGGGCGCCGGGAAGACCCAGTACTTC.